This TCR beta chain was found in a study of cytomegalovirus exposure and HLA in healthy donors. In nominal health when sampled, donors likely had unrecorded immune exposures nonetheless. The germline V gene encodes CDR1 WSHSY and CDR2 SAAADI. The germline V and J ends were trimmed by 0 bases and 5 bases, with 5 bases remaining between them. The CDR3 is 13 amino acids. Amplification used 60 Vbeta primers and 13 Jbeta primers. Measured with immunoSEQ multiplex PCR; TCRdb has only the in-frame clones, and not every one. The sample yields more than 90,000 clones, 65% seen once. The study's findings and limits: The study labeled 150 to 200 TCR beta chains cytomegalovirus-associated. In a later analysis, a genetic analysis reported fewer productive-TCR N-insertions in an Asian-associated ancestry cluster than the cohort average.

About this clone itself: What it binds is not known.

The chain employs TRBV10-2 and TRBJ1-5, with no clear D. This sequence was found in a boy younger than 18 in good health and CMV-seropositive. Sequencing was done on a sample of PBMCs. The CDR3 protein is CASSESRYQPQHF. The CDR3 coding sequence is TGCGCCAGCAGTGAGTCGAGGTATCAGCCCCAGCATTTT.